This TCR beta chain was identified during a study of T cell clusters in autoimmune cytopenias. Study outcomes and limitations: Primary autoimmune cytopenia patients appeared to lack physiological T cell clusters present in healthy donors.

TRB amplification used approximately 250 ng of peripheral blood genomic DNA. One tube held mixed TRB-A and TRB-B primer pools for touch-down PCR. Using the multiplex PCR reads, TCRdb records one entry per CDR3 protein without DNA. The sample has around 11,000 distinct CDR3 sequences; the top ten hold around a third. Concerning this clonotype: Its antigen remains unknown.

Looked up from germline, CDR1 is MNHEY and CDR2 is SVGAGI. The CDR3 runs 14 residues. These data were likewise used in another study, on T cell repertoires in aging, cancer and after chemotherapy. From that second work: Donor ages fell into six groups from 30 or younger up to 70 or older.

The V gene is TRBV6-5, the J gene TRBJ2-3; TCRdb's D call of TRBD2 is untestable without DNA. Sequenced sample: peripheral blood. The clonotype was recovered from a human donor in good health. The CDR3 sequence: CATSAGGYTDTQYF.